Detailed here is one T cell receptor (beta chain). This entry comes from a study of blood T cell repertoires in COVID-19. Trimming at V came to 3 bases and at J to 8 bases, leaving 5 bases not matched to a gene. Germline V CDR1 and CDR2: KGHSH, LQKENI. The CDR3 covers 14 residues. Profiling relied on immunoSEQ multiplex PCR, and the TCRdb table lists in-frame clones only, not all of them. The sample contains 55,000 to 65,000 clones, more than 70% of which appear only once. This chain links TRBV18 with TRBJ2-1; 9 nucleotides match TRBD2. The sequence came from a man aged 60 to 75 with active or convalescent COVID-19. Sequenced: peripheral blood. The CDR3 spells CASSPSSGKDEQFF. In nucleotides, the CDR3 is TGTGCCAGCTCACCTTCTAGCGGGAAGGATGAGCAGTTCTTC.